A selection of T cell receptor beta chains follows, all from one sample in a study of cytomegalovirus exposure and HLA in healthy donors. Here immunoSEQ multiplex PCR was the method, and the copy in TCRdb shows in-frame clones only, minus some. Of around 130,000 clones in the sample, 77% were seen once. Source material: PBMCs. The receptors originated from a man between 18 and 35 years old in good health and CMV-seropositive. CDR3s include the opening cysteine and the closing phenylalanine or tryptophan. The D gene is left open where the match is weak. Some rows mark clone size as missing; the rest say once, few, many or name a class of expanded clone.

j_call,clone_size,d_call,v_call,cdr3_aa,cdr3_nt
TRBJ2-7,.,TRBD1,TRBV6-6,CASSYEGQGAYEQYF,TGTGCCAGCAGTTACGAGGGACAGGGGGCCTACGAGCAGTACTTC
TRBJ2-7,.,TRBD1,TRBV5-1,CASSVKGDSLYEQYF,TGCGCCAGCAGTGTGAAAGGGGACAGCCTCTACGAGCAGTACTTC
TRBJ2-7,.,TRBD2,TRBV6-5,CASSPEGGVGYEQYF,TGTGCCAGCAGTCCGGAGGGAGGGGTGGGCTACGAGCAGTACTTC
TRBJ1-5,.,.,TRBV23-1,CASSQEQGGQPQHF,TGCGCCAGCAGTCAGGAACAGGGAGGGCAGCCCCAGCATTTT
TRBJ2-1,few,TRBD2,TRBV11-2,CASSPRLAGVYNEQFF,TGTGCCAGCAGCCCCCGACTAGCGGGGGTATACAATGAGCAGTTCTTC
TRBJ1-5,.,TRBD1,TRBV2,CVSTGESQPQHF,TGTGTCTCGACAGGGGAGAGTCAGCCCCAGCATTTT
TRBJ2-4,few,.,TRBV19,CASSTYTGTSKNIQYF,TGTGCCAGTAGTACTTATACCGGGACAAGCAAAAACATTCAGTACTTC
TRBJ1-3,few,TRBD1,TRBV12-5,CASGWGQTQSGNTIYF,TGTGCTAGTGGTTGGGGACAGACACAATCTGGAAACACCATATATTTT
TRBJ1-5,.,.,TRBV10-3,CVGYQPQHF,TGTGTGGGCTATCAGCCCCAGCATTTT
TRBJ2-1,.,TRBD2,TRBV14,CASSLGQAWTSGGNEQFF,TGTGCCAGCAGCCTAGGACAGGCTTGGACTAGCGGGGGGAATGAGCAGTTCTTC
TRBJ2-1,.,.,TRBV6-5,CASSYGTNEQFF,TGTGCCAGCAGTTACGGGACAAATGAGCAGTTCTTC
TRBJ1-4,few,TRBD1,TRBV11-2,CASSSLTGAGEKLFF,TGTGCCAGCAGCAGCTTGACAGGGGCGGGTGAAAAACTGTTTTTT
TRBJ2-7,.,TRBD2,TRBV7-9,CASTGGLAGDYEQYF,TGTGCCAGCACCGGGGGACTAGCGGGAGACTACGAGCAGTACTTC
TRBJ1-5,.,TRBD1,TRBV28,CASNDGQGVYQPQHF,TGTGCCAGCAACGACGGACAGGGCGTCTACCAGCCCCAGCATTTT
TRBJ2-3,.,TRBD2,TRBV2,CASSGPGLASTDTQYF,TGTGCCAGCAGTGGACCGGGACTAGCATCTACAGATACGCAGTATTTT
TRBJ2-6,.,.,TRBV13,CASSRGSPGANGLTF,TGTGCCAGCAGCCGGGGGAGTCCTGGGGCCAACGGCCTGACTTTC
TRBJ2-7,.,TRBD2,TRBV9,CASSPSSGRGTEQYF,TGTGCCAGCAGCCCCTCTAGCGGGAGGGGGACCGAGCAGTACTTC
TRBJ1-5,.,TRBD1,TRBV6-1,CASSSAGTGNQPQHF,TGTGCCAGCAGTTCCGCGGGGACAGGGAATCAGCCCCAGCATTTT
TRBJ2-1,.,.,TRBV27,CASSLIEASEGHEQFF,TGTGCCAGCAGTTTAATCGAGGCTAGCGAGGGCCATGAGCAGTTCTTC
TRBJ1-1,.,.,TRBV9,CASSVGDGGGDTEAFF,TGTGCCAGCAGCGTAGGTGACGGAGGAGGGGACACTGAAGCTTTCTTT
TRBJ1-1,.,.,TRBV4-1,CASSQGGEAFF,TGCGCCAGCAGCCAAGGCGGTGAAGCTTTCTTT
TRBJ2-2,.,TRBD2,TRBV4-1,CASSLLTGTSGPRRVGELFF,TGCGCCAGCAGCCTGTTAACCGGGACTAGCGGGCCCCGGAGGGTCGGGGAGCTGTTTTTT
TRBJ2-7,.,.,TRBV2,CASSEAPGYEQYF,TGTGCCAGCAGTGAAGCTCCGGGGTACGAGCAGTACTTC
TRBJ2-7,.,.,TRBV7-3,CASSPGSGRGYEQYF,TGTGCCAGCAGCCCCGGGTCTGGCAGGGGCTACGAGCAGTACTTC
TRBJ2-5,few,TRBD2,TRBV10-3,CAISSFQTFSSGKETQYF,TGTGCCATCAGCTCTTTTCAAACGTTTAGTAGCGGGAAAGAGACCCAGTACTTC
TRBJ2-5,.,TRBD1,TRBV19,CASSIAVQGAGETQYF,TGTGCCAGTAGTATAGCAGTACAGGGGGCTGGGGAGACCCAGTACTTC
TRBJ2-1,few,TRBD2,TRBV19,CASSRSSGGADEQFF,TGTGCCAGTAGTCGGAGTAGCGGGGGGGCCGATGAGCAGTTCTTC
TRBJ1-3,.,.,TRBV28,CASSSLGHSGNTIYF,TGTGCCAGCAGTAGCCTTGGACACTCTGGAAACACCATATATTTT
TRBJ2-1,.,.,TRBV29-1,CSVRSSPGTRNEQFF,TGCAGCGTCCGGTCGTCCCCGGGTACAAGAAATGAGCAGTTCTTC
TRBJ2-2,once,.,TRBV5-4,CASSPGTFDTGELFF,TGTGCCAGCAGCCCCGGGACATTTGATACCGGGGAGCTGTTTTTT
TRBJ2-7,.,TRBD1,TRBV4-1,CASSRDRVSYEQYF,TGCGCCAGCAGCCGGGACAGGGTGTCCTACGAGCAGTACTTC
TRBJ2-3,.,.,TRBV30,CAWSRRSGDTQYF,TGTGCCTGGAGTCGACGATCAGGGGATACGCAGTATTTT
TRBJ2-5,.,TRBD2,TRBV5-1,CASSLGGRGETQYF,TGCGCCAGCAGCTTGGGCGGGAGAGGGGAGACCCAGTACTTC
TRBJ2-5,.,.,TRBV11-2,CASSHIGAAQYF,TGTGCCAGCAGCCACATAGGGGCGGCCCAGTACTTC
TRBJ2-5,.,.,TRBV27,CASSLSGGTQYF,TGTGCCAGCAGTTTATCCGGGGGGACCCAGTACTTC